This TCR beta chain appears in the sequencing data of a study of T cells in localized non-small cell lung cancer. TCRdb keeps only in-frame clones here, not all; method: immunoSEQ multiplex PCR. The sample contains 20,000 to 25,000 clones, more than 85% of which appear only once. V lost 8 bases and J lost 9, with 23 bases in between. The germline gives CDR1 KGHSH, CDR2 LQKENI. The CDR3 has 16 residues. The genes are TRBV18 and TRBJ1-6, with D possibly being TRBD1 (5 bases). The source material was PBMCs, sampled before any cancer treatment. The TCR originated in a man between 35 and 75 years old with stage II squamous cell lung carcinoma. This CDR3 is CASTRDGLGWGSPLHF. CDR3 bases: TGTGCCAGCACTCGGGACGGGCTCGGCTGGGGTTCACCCCTCCACTTT. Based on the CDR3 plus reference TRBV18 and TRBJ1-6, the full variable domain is NAGVMQNPRHLVRRRGQEARLRCSPMKGHSHVYWYRQLPEEGLKFMVYLQKENIIDESGMPKERFSAEFPKEGPSILRIQQVVRGDSAAYFCASTRDGLGWGSPLHFGNGTRLTVT.